Following are 20 T cell receptor beta chains from one sample sequenced in a study of siplizumab effects on memory and regulatory T cells. Method: immunoSEQ multiplex PCR; TCRdb's copy keeps in-frame clones and lacks some. Of 100,000 or so clones in the sample, 80% to 95% were seen once. Sequenced material: CD4+ T cells sorted from blood. Source of these receptors: a human donor in good health.

The chain is built from TRBV28 and TRBJ1-2; possible D gene TRBD1, 5 bases. The V gene lost 8 bases and the J gene lost 4 bases, with 14 bases spanning the gap. Germline V gene sequence: CDR1 MDHEN, CDR2 SYDVKM. The CDR3 has 13 amino acids. The CDR3 sequence is CASWKGPSYGYTF. CDR3 sequence (DNA): TGTGCCAGCTGGAAGGGACCGAGCTATGGCTACACCTTC.

V and J are TRBV5-8 and TRBJ2-4; D gene ambiguous. The CDR3 covers 15 residues. Per germline, CDR1 SGHTS and CDR2 YDEGEE. Trimming pared 2 bases from V and 1 base from J, leaving 10 bases between. The CDR3 loop reads CASSFYLRAKNIQYF. The CDR3 coding sequence is TGTGCCAGCAGCTTTTACCTTAGGGCCAAAAACATTCAGTACTTC.

V and J are TRBV7-9 and TRBJ2-4; 7 nucleotides match TRBD2. Germline trimming cut 4 bases from V and 1 base from J; bases unmatched to any gene: 4. Germline CDR1 is SEHNR and CDR2 is FQNEAQ (reference sequence). The CDR3 is 15 amino acids. CDR3 loop: CASSSHGGAKNIQYF. The CDR3 bases are TGTGCCAGCAGCTCCCACGGGGGGGCCAAAAACATTCAGTACTTC.

This chain joins TRBV5-1 and TRBJ2-5, with 8 bases matching TRBD1. This CDR3 contains 14 residues. After removal of 2 bases from V and 3 bases from J, the junction contained 3 bases not matched to a gene. Germline values: CDR1 SGHRS, CDR2 YFSETQ. The CDR3 DNA reads TGCGCCAGCAGCTTACCGGGACAGGAAGAGACCCAGTACTTC. It yields the protein CASSLPGQEETQYF.

The chain couples TRBV27 to TRBJ2-5; D perhaps matches TRBD2 (6 bases). The CDR3 is 14 residues long. Germline lookup yields CDR1 MNHEY and CDR2 SMNVEV (reference sequence). With 5 bases removed from V and 5 bases from J, the gap between germline ends came to 15 bases. CDR3 DNA: TGTGCCAGCAGTCCCCGGGGGAAGGGCGAGACCCAGTACTTC. Its protein is CASSPRGKGETQYF.

This sequence joins TRBV18 and TRBJ1-2; tentatively, D is TRBD1 (6 bases). Germline V gene lookup returns CDR1 KGHSH and CDR2 LQKENI. The length of the CDR3 is 13 residues. V shed 4 bases and J shed 5 bases, with 11 bases lying between them. Here the CDR3 reads CASSRTADYGYTF. Here the CDR3 DNA reads TGTGCCAGCTCACGGACAGCAGATTATGGCTACACCTTC.

The gene calls are TRBV6-1 and TRBJ2-7; a possible D gene is TRBD2 (5 bases). The CDR3 has 14 amino acids. Trimming cost V 8 bases and J 0 bases, with 14 bases left between them. CDR1 MNHNS and CDR2 SASEGT come from the germline V gene. As DNA, the CDR3 is TGTGCCAGCCAAGGACTGGGTTTCTCCTACGAGCAGTACTTC. It specifies CASQGLGFSYEQYF.

Note on this clone: At one end, the junction sequence differs from germline, possibly due to a read error. CDR3 bases: TGTGCCAGGAGGCGGGGCTCCGAGCAGTACTTC. Encoded protein: CARRRGSEQYF. The rearrangement uses TRBV30 and TRBJ2-7; a possible D gene is TRBD2 (6 bases). Per the germline V gene, CDR1 is GTSNPN and CDR2 is SVGIG (reference sequence). The CDR3 consists of 11 residues.

This sequence joins TRBV6-5 and TRBJ2-3, with 8 bases fitting TRBD2. The CDR3 spans 15 residues. Losses at the gene ends were 8 bases for V and 4 bases for J; bases not matched to a gene: 11. Germline CDR1 and CDR2: MNHEY and SVGAGI. The CDR3 region is CASSRSGRFSDTQYF. For the CDR3, the DNA is TGTGCCAGCTCCCGCAGCGGGAGATTTTCAGATACGCAGTATTTT.

This sequence joins TRBV2 and TRBJ1-2; TRBD1 agrees at 11 bases. Trimming at V came to 6 bases and at J to 2 bases, leaving 11 bases not matched to a gene. This CDR3 is 17 amino acids long. Germline V gives CDR1 SNHLY, CDR2 FYNNEI. As DNA, the CDR3 is TGTGCCAGCAGCGGGACAGGGGGTATAACCCCGAACTATGGCTACACCTTC. It specifies CASSGTGGITPNYGYTF.

V gene TRBV12-5 combines with J gene TRBJ2-3, with D unresolved. Germline loops: CDR1 LGHNT, CDR2 FRNRAP. The CDR3 sequence is 13 residues long. Trimming left V 1 base short and J 0 bases short, with 2 bases between. The CDR3 DNA follows: TGTGCTAGTGGTTTGGGAAGCACAGATACGCAGTATTTT. Its protein is CASGLGSTDTQYF.

The CDR3 here is CASSEGGSLSDQYF. CDR3 nucleotide sequence: TGTGCCAGCAGTGAGGGGGGCAGCCTTTCGGACCAGTACTTC. The V gene is TRBV6-1, the J gene TRBJ2-5; D is possibly TRBD1 or TRBD2 (6 bases each). The CDR3 runs to 14 residues. Germline-derived CDR1 and CDR2 are MNHNS and SASEGT. With 3 bases removed from V and 10 bases from J, the gap between germline ends came to 18 bases.

The chain uses TRBV28 and TRBJ2-1, with 7 bases that match TRBD2. This CDR3 has 17 residues. V was clipped by 5 bases and J by 2 bases; unmatched bases: 12. Germline CDR1 and CDR2: MDHEN and SYDVKM. CDR3 DNA: TGTGCCAGCAGTCTAACGCGCGCTAGCGGTACCTACAATGAGCAGTTCTTC. It codes for CASSLTRASGTYNEQFF.

The chain couples TRBV11-2 to TRBJ1-1; D perhaps matches TRBD1 (5 bases). The ends were cut back, 1 base at V and 1 base at J, with 10 bases in the middle. Germline V CDR1 and CDR2: SGHAT, FQNNGV. The CDR3 runs to 15 residues. CDR3 region: CASSLAQRGNTEAFF. The DNA of the CDR3 is TGTGCCAGCAGCTTAGCCCAGAGGGGGAACACTGAAGCTTTCTTT.

A single count supports this clone. Other DNA sequences in this sample translate to the same CDR3. CDR3 sequence: CASSLAGAETQYF. The CDR3 DNA follows: TGCGCCAGCTCCCTAGCGGGAGCTGAGACCCAGTACTTC. V usage is TRBV5-1 and J usage is TRBJ2-5, with TRBD2 identical over 10 bases. V shed 7 bases, J shed 5 bases, and the junction held 5 bases outside the gene matches. The CDR3 runs 13 residues. CDR1 SGHRS and CDR2 YFSETQ come from the germline V gene.

This clone was observed a single time. J is TRBJ2-2 and V is TRBV18, with 7 bases matching TRBD1. In germline, CDR1 is KGHSH, CDR2 LQKENI. With 9 bases clipped from V and 6 bases from J, the junction kept 10 bases outside the gene matches. The CDR3 spans 14 residues. CDR3 residues: CASAYDREAGELFF. The CDR3 bases are TGTGCCAGTGCCTATGACAGGGAAGCCGGGGAGCTGTTTTTT.

The chain has TRBV7-2 and TRBJ2-5; D is ambiguous. V dropped 4 bases and J dropped 5 bases, with 11 bases sitting between them. This CDR3 is 13 amino acids long. Germline CDR1 reads SGHTA; CDR2 reads FQGNSA. This CDR3 reads CASSSVLGETQYF. In DNA, the CDR3 is TGTGCCAGCAGCTCAGTTTTAGGGGAGACCCAGTACTTC.

V and J are TRBV11-1 and TRBJ2-5; D is perhaps TRBD2 (6 bases). Trimming pared 5 bases from V and 4 bases from J, leaving 17 bases between. The CDR3 length is 15 residues. CDR1 and CDR2 from the germline V gene are SGHAT and FQDESV (reference sequence). CDR3 residues: CASSPRGTQVETQYF. CDR3 in DNA: TGTGCCAGCAGCCCCCGTGGGACTCAGGTAGAGACCCAGTACTTC.

The chain carries TRBV9 and TRBJ1-5; D is uncertain. The CDR3 consists of 13 residues. V was shortened by 0 bases and J by 4 bases, with 5 bases between the two germline ends. Germline loops: CDR1 SGDLS, CDR2 YYNGEE. CDR3 DNA sequence: TGTGCCAGCAGCGTAGGGCGAAATCAGCCCCAGCATTTT. It encodes CASSVGRNQPQHF.

The chain recombines TRBV5-1 with TRBJ2-7; D may be TRBD1 or TRBD2 (5 bases each). V was pared by 3 bases and J by 2 bases, with 12 bases between. Germline V gene lookup returns CDR1 SGHRS and CDR2 YFSETQ. The CDR3 length is 14 residues. The DNA for the CDR3 is TGCGCCAGCAGCTGGGGCGGGTCGGCCTACGAGCAGTACTTC. Protein: CASSWGGSAYEQYF.